This T cell receptor (beta chain) was observed in a study of shared clonotypes between healthy human individuals. Study-level points and caveats: Memory subsets had estimated richness that was generally smaller than that of naive subsets.

The assay was immunoSEQ multiplex PCR, and TCRdb's table has in-frame clones only and misses some. The sample yields 950,000 to 1,100,000 clones, 75% seen once. Germline loops: CDR1 SGHNT, CDR2 YYREEE (reference sequence). Trimming removed 4 bases from V and 3 bases from J, with 13 bases in between. This CDR3 comprises 14 residues. This clone has a count of ten or more. Its target is not known. Sequenced: memory CD4+ T cells sorted from blood. Subset meaning: CD45RA-negative fraction. The TCR comes from a man aged 18 to 30 in good health. V is TRBV5-4 and J is TRBJ1-1; D uncertain. The CDR3 sequence is CASSTDMGYTEAFF. CDR3 coding DNA: TGTGCCAGCAGCACTGATATGGGGTACACTGAAGCTTTCTTT.